Here is one T cell receptor (beta chain) with its context. What it binds is unknown. This entry belongs to a study of cytomegalovirus exposure and HLA in healthy donors. The wider study: The 90 to 150 validation repertoires were produced on the same platform as the roughly 700 repertoires of the first cohort. This was reported in a later analysis. Overall study results and limits: The authors listed some 150 TCR beta chains as cytomegalovirus-associated. Most observed TCR sequences were rare, whereas some public TCRs were detected in many donors. Cytomegalovirus status, reportedly, was diagnosed with high specificity and sensitivity by the classifier.

The length of the CDR3 is 9 residues. Libraries were prepared by immunoSEQ multiplex PCR; TCRdb keeps only in-frame clonotypes and omits some of them. The sample carries roughly 100,000 clones, approximately 90% recorded once. The source material was PBMCs. The chain carries TRBV3-2 and TRBJ2-7; TRBD1 is the table's D call, not checked against the DNA. TRBV3-2 is described as a pseudogene. The TCR was taken from a young woman in good health and CMV-seropositive. The CDR3 nucleotides are TGTGCCAGCAGCCAAAAGGGGGCCGTC. This gives the protein CASSQKGAV.